Shown below are 8 T cell receptor beta chains from a single sample sequenced in a study of blood T cell repertoires in COVID-19. The assay was immunoSEQ multiplex PCR, and TCRdb's table has in-frame clones only and misses some. The repertoire holds 330,000 or so clones, with 80% to 90% as singletons. The sample taken for sequencing was peripheral blood. The receptors stem from a young man with COVID-19, enrolled during active disease.

The V call is TRBV6-5, the J call TRBJ1-5; D may be TRBD1 (6 bases). Trimming cost V 6 bases and J 0 bases, with 12 bases left between them. Per the germline V gene, CDR1 is MNHEY and CDR2 is SVGAGI. The CDR3 runs to 15 residues. The CDR3 reads CASRQTGYSNQPQHF. The CDR3 DNA reads as TGTGCCAGCAGACAAACAGGGTATAGCAATCAGCCCCAGCATTTT.

CDR3 residues: CASSGHSTYEQYF. The CDR3 DNA sequence: TGTGCCAGCAGCGGACACTCAACCTACGAGCAGTACTTC. The chain joins TRBV25-1 to TRBJ2-7, with D possibly TRBD1 on 5 matching bases. Germline V gives CDR1 MGHDK, CDR2 SYGVNS. Trimming took off 6 bases at V and 2 bases at J, with 11 bases between the two ends. The CDR3 totals 13 residues.

This clone was counted only a few times. The gene calls are TRBV6-2 or TRBV6-3 and TRBJ2-1, with D possibly being TRBD2 (5 bases). Germline V gene lookup returns CDR1 MNHEY and CDR2 SVGEGT. The CDR3 loop spans 12 amino acids. Between the trimmed V and J ends, which lost 5 bases and 14 bases, there was a span of 16 bases. The CDR3 nucleotides read TGTGCCAGCAGTCAAACACTGACGAGGGAGTTCTTC. Protein sequence: CASSQTLTREFF.

This chain uses TRBV6-1 with TRBJ2-1, with 8 bases identical to TRBD1. V lost 3 bases to trimming and J lost 3 bases; unmatched junction nucleotides: 10. Germline values: CDR1 MNHNS, CDR2 SASEGT. This CDR3 spans 17 amino acids. As DNA, the CDR3 is TGTGCCAGCAGTGACGGTCGGAGGACAGGGTTCTACAATGAGCAGTTCTTC. This codes for CASSDGRRTGFYNEQFF.

V is TRBV6-6 and J is TRBJ1-1; D is uncertain. This CDR3 is 13 amino acids long. V was cut by 6 bases and J by 4 bases, with 12 bases left in between. Germline V gene data show CDR1 as MNHNY and CDR2 as SVGAGI (reference sequence). The CDR3 sequence: CASRLTEPTEAFF. CDR3 in DNA: TGTGCCAGCAGACTCACAGAGCCCACTGAAGCTTTCTTT.

The chain recombines TRBV7-8 with TRBJ2-7; 8 bases align to TRBD1. The CDR3 spans 16 residues. CDR1 and CDR2 (germline): SGHVS, FQNEAQ. Losses at the gene ends were 4 bases for V and 3 bases for J; bases not matched to a gene: 11. The CDR3 is CASSSKTQGAHYEQYF. The CDR3, as DNA: TGTGCCAGCAGCTCCAAAACCCAGGGGGCGCACTACGAGCAGTACTTC.

The rearrangement links TRBV19 to TRBJ2-7; 8 nucleotides align to TRBD1. The junction had 15 bases not matched to a gene; V was cut back by 3 bases and J by 5 bases. Germline V gene data show CDR1 as LNHDA and CDR2 as SQIVND (reference sequence). The CDR3 runs to 17 residues. CDR3 region: CASSIGPWTGPNNEQYF. CDR3 in DNA: TGTGCCAGTAGTATCGGGCCCTGGACAGGGCCCAACAACGAGCAGTACTTC.

The chain links TRBV18 to TRBJ2-7, with D unresolved. The CDR3 contains 14 residues. V lost 0 bases to trimming and J lost 5 bases, with 11 bases between them. Germline-derived CDR1 and CDR2 are KGHSH and LQKENI. CDR3 coding DNA: TGTGCCAGCTCACCACCGCGGTCTACTAACGAGCAGTACTTC. The encoded protein is CASSPPRSTNEQYF.